A single TCR beta chain is shown here with its context. This specimen belongs to a study of blood T cells in healthy people across ages. This CDR3 region has 16 residues. The trim removed 4 bases at V and 2 bases at J, leaving 7 bases unmatched. CDR1 is MNHEY and CDR2 is SMNVEV in the germline V gene (reference sequence). It was with a sample-barcoded 5' primer and a J-beta primer mix that a second PCR of roughly 7 to 12 cycles was run. One entry per CDR3 protein results from TCRdb running MiXCR on the 5' RACE reads. In the table there are some 880,000 distinct CDR3 sequences, about 34% of which are singletons.

Sequenced input: blood. The TCR comes from a man aged 18 to 35 in good health. The V call is TRBV27, the J call TRBJ2-7; 11 bases fit TRBD2. The CDR3 bases are TGTGCCAGCAGTTATCGACCGGGACTAGCGGCCTACGAGCAGTACTTC. Residues: CASSYRPGLAAYEQYF.